The 27 T cell receptor beta chains below were found in one sample sequenced in a study of OX40 agonist ivuxolimab in advanced cancers. Data came from immunoSEQ multiplex PCR; TCRdb stores just in-frame clones and leaves some out. The sample lists over 35,000 clones, 85% to 90% occurring once. The sample was CD4+ or CD8+ T cells sorted from blood, taken in a trial of the OX40 agonist ivuxolimab. These receptors all come from an adult with an advanced solid tumor such as melanoma, head and neck, liver or kidney cancer.

The genes are TRBV4-2 and TRBJ2-5; D not certain. Germline V gene sequence: CDR1 LGHNA, CDR2 YNFKEQ. The CDR3 is 11 amino acids. Trimming removed 5 bases at V and 5 bases at J, with 6 bases between. The CDR3 DNA sequence: TGTGCCAGCAGCTCTGGGGAGACCCAGTACTTC. This translates into CASSSGETQYF.

The chain recombines TRBV30 with TRBJ1-2; D uncertain. Per the germline V gene, CDR1 is GTSNPN and CDR2 is SVGIG (reference sequence). The CDR3 loop spans 12 amino acids. Trimming removed 3 bases from V and 4 bases from J, with 9 bases in between. CDR3 DNA sequence: TGTGCCTGGAGATCGGACCGCTATGGCTACACCTTC. Translated: CAWRSDRYGYTF.

The chain combines TRBV23-1 with TRBJ2-7; D might be TRBD1 (5 bases). TRBV23-1 qualifies as an ORF whose function is uncertain. The CDR3 has 16 amino acids. Between the trimmed V and J ends, which lost 7 bases and 0 bases, there was a span of 19 bases. This CDR3 is CASTSGEDKTSYEQYF. DNA for the CDR3: TGCGCCAGCACTTCAGGTGAGGACAAGACCTCCTACGAGCAGTACTTC.

This clone occurred a few times. The chain links TRBV6-5 to TRBJ2-2, with 7 bases fitting TRBD1. With V trimmed by 6 bases and J by 6 bases, 1 base remained unmatched. In germline, CDR1 is MNHEY, CDR2 SVGAGI. The CDR3 has 12 residues. The CDR3 spells CASSGQAGELFF. DNA of the CDR3: TGTGCCAGCAGCGGACAGGCCGGGGAGCTGTTTTTT.

The chain carries TRBV10-3 and TRBJ1-1; 12 bases are a match to TRBD1. Per germline, CDR1 ENHRY and CDR2 SYGVKD. The V segment lost 2 bases and the J segment 1 base; nucleotides outside the gene matches: 11. There are 19 residues in the CDR3. CDR3 loop: CAISEGPPGQGASNTEAFF. The CDR3 DNA reads as TGTGCCATCAGTGAGGGCCCCCCGGGACAGGGGGCCTCGAACACTGAAGCTTTCTTT.

V is TRBV19 and J is TRBJ1-4; 7 bases agree with TRBD1. V gave up 5 bases and J gave up 4 bases; unmatched junction bases: 4. Germline CDR1 is LNHDA and CDR2 is SQIVND (reference sequence). The CDR3 runs 14 residues. The DNA for the CDR3 is TGTGCCAGTAGTGTCGACAGGGTTAATGAAAAACTGTTTTTT. Translated, it gives CASSVDRVNEKLFF.

The chain carries TRBV6-1 and TRBJ1-5; D is uncertain. V lost 6 bases to trimming and J lost 1 base, with 7 bases between them. From germline, CDR1 is MNHNS and CDR2 SASEGT. The CDR3 is made up of 13 amino acids. CDR3 loop: CASRDTSNQPQHF. In DNA form, the CDR3 reads TGTGCCAGCAGAGACACCAGCAATCAGCCCCAGCATTTT.

V and J are TRBV11-3 and TRBJ1-4; D perhaps matches TRBD1 (5 bases). CDR3 length: 16 residues. Germline V gives CDR1 SGHNT, CDR2 YENEEA. V gave up 5 bases and J gave up 3 bases, with 16 bases separating them. CDR3 sequence: CASSTRAFFSNEKLFF. The CDR3 bases are TGTGCCAGCAGCACCAGGGCTTTCTTCTCTAATGAAAAACTGTTTTTT.

The V call is TRBV28, the J call TRBJ2-3; 8 bases map to TRBD1. Germline lookup yields CDR1 MDHEN and CDR2 SYDVKM. The CDR3 extends over 13 amino acids. The trim removed 5 bases at V and 6 bases at J, leaving 4 bases unmatched. The CDR3 DNA reads TGTGCCAGCAGTCCGAGACAGGGGGATACGCAGTATTTT. This codes for CASSPRQGDTQYF.

This chain uses TRBV6-1 with TRBJ2-3, with D possibly being TRBD2 (6 bases). CDR1 and CDR2 (germline): MNHNS, SASEGT. The CDR3 has 15 residues. V gave up 7 bases and J gave up 1 base, with 15 bases separating them. The CDR3 region is CASTLSGYRTDTQYF. CDR3 DNA: TGTGCCAGCACCCTTAGCGGATACCGCACAGATACGCAGTATTTT.

The J gene is TRBJ2-3, the V gene TRBV28; a weak D match, TRBD1 (5 bases). The CDR3 is made up of 13 amino acids. Trimming stripped 6 bases from V and 1 base from J, with 8 bases between. Germline CDR1 reads MDHEN; CDR2 reads SYDVKM. The CDR3 DNA reads TGTGCCAGCAGGGCGACAGGCACAGATACGCAGTATTTT. Translation gives CASRATGTDTQYF.

The rearrangement uses TRBV5-6 and TRBJ1-2; 7 bases align to TRBD1. Germline V CDR1 and CDR2: SGHDT, YYEEEE. The CDR3 spans 12 residues. J lost 5 bases, V lost 5 bases, and 3 bases had no gene match. This chain's CDR3 is CASSSTGYGYTF. In nucleotides, the CDR3 is TGTGCCAGCAGTTCGACAGGGTATGGCTACACCTTC. The full variable domain, completed using reference TRBV5-6 and TRBJ1-2, is DAGVTQSPTHLIKTRGQQVTLRCSPKSGHDTVSWYQQALGQGPQFIFQYYEEEERQRGNFPDRFSGHQFPNYSSELNVNALLLGDSALYLCASSSTGYGYTFGSGTRLTVV.

The V call is TRBV7-2, the J call TRBJ2-7, with D possibly matching TRBD1 (5 bases). The germline gives CDR1 SGHTA, CDR2 FQGNSA. Trimming removed 2 bases at V and 6 bases at J, with 14 bases between. This CDR3 is built from 14 residues. For the CDR3, the DNA is TGTGCCAGCAGCTTAAACGCAGGGATGGGCGAGCAGTACTTC. Protein: CASSLNAGMGEQYF.

The rearrangement links TRBV10-3 to TRBJ1-1; TRBD1 matches at 7 bases. CDR1 and CDR2 (germline): ENHRY, SYGVKD. The J segment lost 1 base and the V segment lost 6 bases, leaving 8 bases of the junction unmatched. The length of the CDR3 is 15 residues. CDR3: CAISALGQKNTEAFF. The DNA for the CDR3 is TGTGCCATCAGCGCCCTGGGACAGAAGAACACTGAAGCTTTCTTT.

CDR3 residues: CASSPGTGQSISGNTIYF. The CDR3, as DNA: TGTGCCAGCTCACCTGGGACAGGGCAATCTATATCTGGAAACACCATATATTTT. The V gene is TRBV18, the J gene TRBJ1-3; 9 bases line up with TRBD1. Per germline, CDR1 KGHSH and CDR2 LQKENI. Unmatched junction bases numbered 10, after V lost 3 bases and J lost 1 base. The CDR3 runs to 18 residues.

With respect to this clone: An end of the junction differs from the germline gene, which may be a read error. This chain joins TRBV9 and TRBJ1-6; D may be TRBD1 (6 bases). Germline V gene lookup returns CDR1 SGDLS and CDR2 YYNGEE. The CDR3 has 16 amino acids. Here the CDR3 reads CASSVGAGGAESLLHF. The CDR3 DNA sequence: TGTGCCAGCAGCGTAGGTGCCGGGGGCGCAGAATCACTCCTCCACTTT.

The chain couples TRBV19 to TRBJ1-1; D possibly corresponds to TRBD1 (5 bases). The germline V gene has CDR1 LNHDA and CDR2 SQIVND (reference sequence). This CDR3 comprises 16 residues. Between the trimmed V and J ends, which lost 7 bases and 2 bases, there was a span of 20 bases. The CDR3 bases are TGTGCCAGTAAACTGGAGCAGGGTAGACCCAACACTGAAGCTTTCTTT. This sequence encodes CASKLEQGRPNTEAFF.

This chain uses TRBV11-2 with TRBJ1-2; D is undetermined. Germline V gene lookup returns CDR1 SGHAT and CDR2 FQNNGV. The CDR3 loop spans 14 amino acids. V lost 5 bases and J 4 bases, leaving 14 bases between the germline ends. CDR3 residues: CASSPSQAGYGYTF. The DNA for the CDR3 is TGTGCCAGCAGCCCAAGTCAGGCGGGCTATGGCTACACCTTC.

The rearrangement links TRBV21-1 to TRBJ1-2. TRBV21-1 is a known pseudogene. The CDR3 runs to 14 residues. The CDR3 sequence is CASSKRRGAYGYTF. The CDR3 DNA sequence: TGTGCCAGCAGCAAACGGCGAGGGGCCTATGGCTACACCTTC.

This clone was observed once. The chain links TRBV29-1 to TRBJ2-5; no definite D call. From germline, CDR1 is SQVTM and CDR2 ANQGSEA. The CDR3 length is 12 residues. V dropped 0 bases and J dropped 2 bases, with 4 bases sitting between them. DNA for the CDR3: TGCAGCGTTGAAGAGCAGCAAGAGACCCAGTACTTC. As protein: CSVEEQQETQYF.

The rearrangement uses TRBV7-2 and TRBJ2-2; tentative D call: TRBD2 (6 bases). CDR1 and CDR2 (germline): SGHTA, FQGNSA. The CDR3 is made up of 14 amino acids. Trimming removed 1 base from V and 7 bases from J, with 10 bases in between. CDR3 sequence (DNA): TGTGCCAGCAGCTTAGGGAGGGCGGTCGGGGAGCTGTTTTTT. It encodes CASSLGRAVGELFF.

The chain couples TRBV11-2 to TRBJ1-4, with 8 bases lining up with TRBD1. From germline, CDR1 is SGHAT and CDR2 FQNNGV. V shed 5 bases, J shed 4 bases, and the junction held 6 bases outside the gene matches. This CDR3 is 15 amino acids long. The CDR3 region is CASSTQGAVNEKLFF. The CDR3 nucleotides read TGTGCCAGCAGCACTCAGGGGGCCGTTAATGAAAAACTGTTTTTT.

The genes are TRBV27 and TRBJ2-1; D not certain. This CDR3 contains 16 residues. The V and J ends lost 0 bases and 1 base respectively, with 10 bases between them. Germline CDR1 and CDR2: MNHEY and SMNVEV (reference sequence). CDR3 nucleotide sequence: TGTGCCAGCAGTTTATCCTTGGCGCAATCCTACAATGAGCAGTTCTTC. This gives the protein CASSLSLAQSYNEQFF.

This chain uses TRBV4-2 with TRBJ1-2; a weak D match, TRBD1 (5 bases). The germline V and J ends were trimmed by 1 base and 5 bases, with 14 bases remaining between them. The CDR3 has 15 residues. The germline V gene has CDR1 LGHNA and CDR2 YNFKEQ. CDR3 DNA: TGTGCCAGCAGCCAAGGGGAGGGGCTAGGGTATGGCTACACCTTC. Encoded protein: CASSQGEGLGYGYTF.

This clone is a singleton in its sample. This chain links TRBV5-1 with TRBJ1-1, with 9 bases aligning to TRBD1. Germline V lookup: CDR1 SGHRS, CDR2 YFSETQ. V trimming: 3 bases; J trimming: 3 bases; junction bases outside the gene matches: 18. CDR3 length equals 19 residues. The CDR3 coding sequence is TGCGCCAGCAGCTACCAACCATTCCGGGACAGGGAAGCTCACACTGAAGCTTTCTTT. Translated: CASSYQPFRDREAHTEAFF.

The rearrangement joins TRBV5-4 to TRBJ1-2; 8 positions agree with TRBD1. V shed 0 bases and J 6 bases; nucleotides not matched to a gene: 13. CDR3 length equals 17 residues. The germline gives CDR1 SGHNT, CDR2 YYREEE (reference sequence). The CDR3 coding sequence is TGTGCCAGCAGCTTGGGAGGGGGGACAGGAGGCCGGGATGGCTACACCTTC. Encoded protein: CASSLGGGTGGRDGYTF.

The chain combines TRBV5-4 with TRBJ1-5, with D perhaps matching TRBD1 (6 bases). The CDR3 contains 15 residues. The germline CDR1 and CDR2 sequences are SGHNT and YYREEE (reference sequence). V was clipped by 1 base and J by 9 bases, with 17 bases between them. CDR3 nucleotides: TGTGCCAGCAGCTTGAATGGGGGCATTCCAGGGCCCCAGCATTTT. Translating gives CASSLNGGIPGPQHF.